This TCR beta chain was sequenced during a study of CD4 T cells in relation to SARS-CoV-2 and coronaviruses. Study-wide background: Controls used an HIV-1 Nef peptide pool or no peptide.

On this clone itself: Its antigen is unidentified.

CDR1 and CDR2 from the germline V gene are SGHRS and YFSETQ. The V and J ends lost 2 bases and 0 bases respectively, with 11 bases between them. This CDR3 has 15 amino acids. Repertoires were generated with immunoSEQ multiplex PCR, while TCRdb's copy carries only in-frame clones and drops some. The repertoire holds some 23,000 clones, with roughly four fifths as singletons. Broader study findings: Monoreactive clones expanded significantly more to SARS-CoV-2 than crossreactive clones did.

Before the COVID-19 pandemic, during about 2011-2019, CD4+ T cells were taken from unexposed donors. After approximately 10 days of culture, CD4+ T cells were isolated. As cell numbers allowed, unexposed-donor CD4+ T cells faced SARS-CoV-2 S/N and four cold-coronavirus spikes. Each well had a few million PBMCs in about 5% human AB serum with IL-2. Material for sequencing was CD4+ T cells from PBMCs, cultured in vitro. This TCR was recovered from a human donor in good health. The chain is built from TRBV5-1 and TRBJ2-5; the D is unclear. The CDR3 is CASSLQGQYQETQYF. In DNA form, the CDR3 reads TGCGCCAGCAGCTTACAAGGCCAGTACCAAGAGACCCAGTACTTC.